A single sample is the source of the 18 T cell receptor beta chains below, sequenced in a study of tumor-infiltrating lymphocytes in localized non-small cell lung cancer. Method: immunoSEQ multiplex PCR; TCRdb's copy keeps in-frame clones and lacks some. The sample lists 9,000 or so clones, 70% to 85% occurring once. Sequenced material: uninvolved lung tissue not adjacent to the tumor. The receptors shown here come from a human donor with non-small cell lung cancer.

The chain is built from TRBV19 and TRBJ2-7; 11 bases are shared with TRBD1. Per germline, CDR1 LNHDA and CDR2 SQIVND (reference sequence). This CDR3 has 13 amino acids. Germline trimming cut 9 bases from V and 5 bases from J; bases unmatched to any gene: 6. The CDR3 loop is CASQDRGPHEQYF. CDR3 nucleotides: TGTGCCAGCCAGGACAGGGGGCCCCACGAGCAGTACTTC.

V usage is TRBV6-5 and J usage is TRBJ2-1; 7 bases agree with TRBD2. The CDR3 runs to 15 residues. Germline V gene lookup returns CDR1 MNHEY and CDR2 SVGAGI. J gave up 4 bases and V 0 bases, and 3 bases lay outside the gene matches. CDR3: CASSYSEGGYNEQFF. The CDR3, as DNA: TGTGCCAGCAGTTACTCAGAGGGAGGGTACAATGAGCAGTTCTTC.

This clone was detected only once. The rearrangement uses TRBV11-2 and TRBJ2-5; D might be TRBD1 (5 bases). Trimming took 4 bases from V and 1 from J, leaving 16 bases between them. The length of the CDR3 is 16 residues. Germline V gene data show CDR1 as SGHAT and CDR2 as FQNNGV. The chain's CDR3 is CASSWTGQGPQETQYF. In DNA, the CDR3 is TGTGCCAGCAGCTGGACGGGCCAGGGCCCCCAAGAGACCCAGTACTTC.

The CDR3: CASSSGATATYEQYF. DNA for the CDR3: TGCGCCAGCAGCTCCGGGGCAACGGCAACCTACGAGCAGTACTTC. J is TRBJ2-7 and V is TRBV5-1; either TRBD1 or TRBD2 may fit D (5 bases each). Germline CDR1 reads SGHRS; CDR2 reads YFSETQ. The CDR3 sequence is 15 residues long. V lost 3 bases to trimming and J lost 2 bases, with 15 bases between them. The full variable domain, with the rest looked up from reference TRBV5-1 and TRBJ2-7, is KAGVTQTPRYLIKTRGQQVTLSCSPISGHRSVSWYQQTPGQGLQFLFEYFSETQRNKGNFPGRFSGRQFSNSRSEMNVSTLELGDSALYLCASSSGATATYEQYFGPGTRLTVT.

This clone was observed a single time. The chain is built from TRBV11-2 and TRBJ2-7; D gene uncertain. Deletions cut 0 bases from V and 7 bases from J, with 22 bases between. Germline V CDR1 and CDR2: SGHAT, FQNNGV. The length of the CDR3 is 17 residues. The CDR3 protein is CASSLDRRGGSLREQYF. The CDR3 nucleotides are TGTGCCAGCAGCTTAGATCGGAGAGGCGGTAGTCTACGGGAGCAGTACTTC.

The chain couples TRBV7-2 to TRBJ2-7, with 8 bases fitting TRBD1. Trimming at V came to 4 bases and at J to 6 bases, leaving 8 bases not matched to a gene. The CDR3 has 14 residues. Per germline, CDR1 SGHTA and CDR2 FQGNSA. CDR3 coding DNA: TGTGCCAGCAGCTCCCGGACAGGGTCGCCCGAGCAGTACTTC. Its protein is CASSSRTGSPEQYF.

This sequence joins TRBV11-2 and TRBJ2-3; D ambiguous. CDR1 is SGHAT and CDR2 is FQNNGV in the germline V gene. CDR3 length equals 14 residues. The V and J ends lost 1 base and 6 bases respectively, with 11 bases between them. This CDR3 reads CASSLGSVGDTQYF. Here the CDR3 DNA reads TGTGCCAGCAGCTTAGGAAGCGTGGGGGATACGCAGTATTTT. Full variable domain (missing parts from reference TRBV11-2 and TRBJ2-3): EAGVAQSPRYKIIEKRQSVAFWCNPISGHATLYWYQQILGQGPKLLIQFQNNGVVDDSQLPKDRFSAERLKGVDSTLKIQPAKLEDSAVYLCASSLGSVGDTQYFGPGTRLTVL.

This clone was counted between two and nine times. The CDR3 DNA reads TGTGCCAGCAGCTTGAGGCGTATTATGGCCCAAGAGACCCAGTACTTC. This codes for CASSLRRIMAQETQYF. The gene calls are TRBV11-1 and TRBJ2-5; D gene ambiguous. The CDR3 contains 16 residues. V gave up 3 bases and J gave up 1 base, with 15 bases separating them. Per the germline V gene, CDR1 is SGHAT and CDR2 is FQDESV (reference sequence).

This clone was counted a single time. This rearrangement joins TRBV19 to TRBJ1-5, with a possible D match to TRBD1 (6 bases). Germline lookup yields CDR1 LNHDA and CDR2 SQIVND (reference sequence). The CDR3 spans 15 residues. Trimming removed 3 bases from V and 2 bases from J, with 11 bases in between. The CDR3 spells CASSMRAGGNQPQHF. The CDR3 DNA reads TGTGCCAGTAGTATGAGGGCAGGGGGCAATCAGCCCCAGCATTTT.

The chain couples TRBV7-8 to TRBJ1-1; 9 positions match TRBD1. V shed 5 bases and J 1 base; nucleotides not matched to a gene: 2. Looked up from germline, CDR1 is SGHVS and CDR2 is FQNEAQ. This CDR3 is 14 amino acids long. CDR3: CASSRTGENTEAFF. Here the CDR3 DNA reads TGTGCCAGCAGCAGGACAGGGGAGAACACTGAAGCTTTCTTT. Supplemented by reference TRBV7-8 and TRBJ1-1, the full variable domain reads GAGVSQSPRYKVAKRGQDVALRCDPISGHVSLFWYQQALGQGPEFLTYFQNEAQLDKSGLPSDRFFAERPEGSVSTLKIQRTQQEDSAVYLCASSRTGENTEAFFGQGTRLTVV.

The CDR3 here is CASSIGGGLRETQYF. The CDR3 region has the DNA TGTGCCAGTAGTATAGGAGGGGGGTTGCGAGAGACCCAGTACTTC. This chain uses TRBV19 with TRBJ2-5, with D possibly being TRBD1 or TRBD2 (6 bases each). Trimming shortened V by 1 base and J by 4 bases, and 13 bases separated the two germline ends. CDR1 and CDR2 (germline): LNHDA, SQIVND (reference sequence). This CDR3 has 15 residues.

This clone turned up a few times. The J gene is TRBJ2-7, the V gene TRBV7-9; 8 positions agree with TRBD1. Germline V lookup: CDR1 SEHNR, CDR2 FQNEAQ (reference sequence). Germline trimming cut 3 bases from V and 1 base from J; bases unmatched to any gene: 8. The CDR3 is made up of 16 amino acids. This chain's CDR3 is CASSFPGTGNSYEQYF. The CDR3 region has the DNA TGTGCCAGCAGCTTCCCCGGGACAGGAAATTCCTACGAGCAGTACTTC.

The CDR3: CASSLTLLAGGTDNEQFF. The CDR3 DNA follows: TGTGCCAGCAGCTTAACATTGCTAGCGGGAGGAACGGACAATGAGCAGTTCTTC. V is TRBV7-3 and J is TRBJ2-1, with 11 bases identical to TRBD2. CDR1 and CDR2 from the germline V gene are SGHTA and FQGTGA. The V gene end was trimmed by 0 bases and the J gene end by 5 bases; junction bases not matched to a gene: 9. The CDR3 runs to 18 residues.

The chain combines TRBV21-1 with TRBJ1-2; the D call of TRBD1 is as the table states it, not checked on the DNA. TRBV21-1 is noted as a pseudogene. The CDR3 length is 10 residues. CDR3 sequence: CASSNHSYTF. The CDR3 coding sequence is TGTGCCAGCAGCAATCACAGCTACACCTTC.

The J gene is TRBJ2-1, the V gene TRBV7-6; 11 positions match TRBD2. V was pared by 5 bases and J by 7 bases, with 7 bases of the junction left unmatched. Germline V gene data show CDR1 as SGHVS and CDR2 as FNYEAQ. The CDR3 is 15 amino acids. The CDR3 DNA reads as TGTGCCAGCAGCGAACTAGCGGGAGTGAGTAATGAGCAGTTCTTC. Translating it yields CASSELAGVSNEQFF.

This chain uses TRBV28 with TRBJ1-4, with D tentatively TRBD1 (5 bases). Germline V gene lookup returns CDR1 MDHEN and CDR2 SYDVKM. Trimming shortened V by 4 bases and J by 7 bases, and 16 bases separated the two germline ends. The CDR3 is 15 amino acids. In nucleotides, the CDR3 is TGTGCCAGCAGTTCAGGATTGGGACTGGCTGAAAAACTGTTTTTT. It yields the protein CASSSGLGLAEKLFF. Complete variable domain (other parts from reference TRBV28 and TRBJ1-4): DVKVTQSSRYLVKRTGEKVFLECVQDMDHENMFWYRQDPGLGLRLIYFSYDVKMKEKGDIPEGYSVSREKKERFSLILESASTNQTSMYLCASSSGLGLAEKLFFGSGTQLSVL.

The gene calls are TRBV4-2 and TRBJ1-2; possibly TRBD1 for D (6 bases). Germline lookup yields CDR1 LGHNA and CDR2 YNFKEQ. The CDR3 sequence is 15 residues long. V was shortened by 4 bases and J by 5 bases, with 17 bases between the two germline ends. Here the CDR3 reads CASSPVDRLGYGYTF. CDR3 nucleotide sequence: TGTGCCAGCAGCCCCGTAGACAGGCTGGGGTATGGCTACACCTTC.

The V and J genes are TRBV5-4 and TRBJ1-1; the match to TRBD1 covers 7 bases. There are 13 residues in the CDR3. J lost 5 bases, V lost 4 bases, and 5 bases had no gene match. Germline V gives CDR1 SGHNT, CDR2 YYREEE (reference sequence). CDR3 DNA sequence: TGTGCCAGCAGCCGACAGGGAAGGACTGAAGCTTTCTTT. Its translation is CASSRQGRTEAFF.